The present T cell receptor beta chain was sequenced within a study of shared clonotypes between healthy human individuals. Method: immunoSEQ multiplex PCR; TCRdb's copy keeps in-frame clones and lacks some. The table includes millions of clones, 90% to 95% detected once. CDR1 SGHVS and CDR2 FNYEAQ come from the germline V gene. CDR3 length: 13 residues. V was clipped by 4 bases and J by 5 bases, with 11 bases between them. The chain combines TRBV7-6 with TRBJ2-5, with D perhaps given as TRBD1 or TRBD2 (6 bases each). Sequencing was done on a sample of naive CD4+ T cells sorted from blood. The subset denotes: CD45RA+ positively selected. The sequence was collected from a man aged 18 to 35 in good health. CDR3 protein: CASSSGAIETQYF. The CDR3 DNA sequence: TGTGCCAGCAGCTCGGGGGCGATCGAGACCCAGTACTTC.